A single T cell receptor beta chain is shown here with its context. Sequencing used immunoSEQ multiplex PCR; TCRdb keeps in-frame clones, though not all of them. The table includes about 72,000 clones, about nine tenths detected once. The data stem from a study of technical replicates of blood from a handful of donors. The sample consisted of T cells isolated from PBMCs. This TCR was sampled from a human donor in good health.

Written as DNA, the CDR3 is TGTGCCAGCAGTTTGGGGGACAGGGGGCCTTACAATGAGCAGTTCTTC. As protein: CASSLGDRGPYNEQFF. The V call is TRBV28, the J call TRBJ2-1, with 12 bases fitting TRBD1. The length of the CDR3 is 16 residues. The V gene end was trimmed by 3 bases and the J gene end by 4 bases; junction bases not matched to a gene: 4. Germline lookup yields CDR1 MDHEN and CDR2 SYDVKM.